The 20 T cell receptor beta chains below come from one sample, sequenced in a study of blood T cell repertoires in COVID-19. Assay: immunoSEQ multiplex PCR; the TCRdb copy retains only in-frame clones and omits some. The sample contains over 200,000 clones, 90% of which appear only once. The sequencing input was PBMCs or T cells enriched from blood (not recorded which). Source of these receptors: a man aged 25 to 40 who had been exposed to COVID-19.

The chain recombines TRBV6-5 with TRBJ2-7; weak D call: TRBD1 (5 bases). The V gene's germline CDR1 is MNHEY and CDR2 SVGAGI. This CDR3 is 13 amino acids long. V was shortened by 9 bases and J by 0 bases, with 12 bases between the two germline ends. In DNA, the CDR3 is TGTGCCAGTTCCGACAGCGTCTCCTACGAGCAGTACTTC. Translating it yields CASSDSVSYEQYF.

V is TRBV19 and J is TRBJ2-2; 9 bases fit TRBD1. Trimming took 9 bases from V and 3 from J; bases not matched to a gene: 8. This CDR3 spans 15 amino acids. The germline CDR1 and CDR2 sequences are LNHDA and SQIVND (reference sequence). The CDR3 DNA is TGTGCCAGCAGACAGGGGACAGGGTACACCGGGGAGCTGTTTTTT. This translates into CASRQGTGYTGELFF.

This clone was seen only once. The genes are TRBV18 and TRBJ1-2, with a possible D match to TRBD1 (5 bases). With 3 bases removed from V and 1 base from J, the gap between germline ends came to 18 bases. This CDR3 has 17 amino acids. Germline CDR1 reads KGHSH; CDR2 reads LQKENI. This CDR3 is CASSPIRQNERNYGYTF. CDR3 coding DNA: TGTGCCAGCTCACCCATTCGACAGAACGAACGTAACTATGGCTACACCTTC.

This chain uses TRBV11-2 with TRBJ2-5; D might be TRBD1 (5 bases). The CDR3 has 14 amino acids. Germline V gives CDR1 SGHAT, CDR2 FQNNGV. V lost 3 bases to trimming and J lost 2 bases, with 10 bases between them. CDR3 sequence reads: CASSLIDRQETQYF. The CDR3 DNA reads TGTGCCAGCAGCTTGATCGACAGACAAGAGACCCAGTACTTC.

This chain connects TRBV19 to TRBJ2-2; unclear D gene. The ends were cut back, 8 bases at V and 5 bases at J, with 12 bases in the middle. This CDR3 is built from 13 residues. Germline values: CDR1 LNHDA, CDR2 SQIVND (reference sequence). CDR3 sequence reads: CASEAENTGELFF. DNA of the CDR3: TGTGCCAGTGAGGCAGAAAATACCGGGGAGCTGTTTTTT.

This clone has a handful of counts. The J gene is TRBJ2-1, the V gene TRBV19, with TRBD2 as a possible D gene (6 bases). CDR3 length: 15 amino acids. V dropped 10 bases and J dropped 0 bases, with 16 bases sitting between them. Per germline, CDR1 LNHDA and CDR2 SQIVND (reference sequence). CDR3 in amino acids: CAITGAAVSYNEQFF. CDR3 in DNA: TGTGCCATCACGGGAGCGGCGGTCTCCTACAATGAGCAGTTCTTC.

Concerning this clone: At one of its ends the junction is not consistent with the germline gene, which may arise from a read error. The rearrangement links TRBV6-6 to TRBJ1-6, with D unresolved. In germline, CDR1 is MNHNY, CDR2 SVGAGI (reference sequence). The CDR3 consists of 13 residues. CDR3 sequence reads: CASSYSKEDTAIF. In DNA, the CDR3 is TGTGCCAGCAGTTACTCGAAGGAAGATACAGCAATCTTT.

The chain uses TRBV6-5 and TRBJ1-6; unclear D gene. The length of the CDR3 is 16 residues. Trimming removed 2 bases at V and 5 bases at J, with 13 bases between. The germline V gene encodes CDR1 MNHEY and CDR2 SVGAGI. CDR3 sequence reads: CASSYNRGQDNSPLHF. CDR3 DNA sequence: TGTGCCAGCAGTTACAATCGAGGGCAAGATAATTCACCCCTCCACTTT.

This chain links TRBV18 with TRBJ1-2; the D is unclear. Germline CDR1 and CDR2: KGHSH and LQKENI. Trimming shortened V by 3 bases and J by 4 bases, and 18 bases separated the two germline ends. This CDR3 has 16 amino acids. The DNA for the CDR3 is TGTGCCAGCTCACCGGGCATCTCACGGCACCTCTATGGCTACACCTTC. Translation gives CASSPGISRHLYGYTF.

This chain links TRBV2 with TRBJ1-5, with 10 nucleotides matching TRBD1. The CDR3 extends over 13 amino acids. CDR1 and CDR2 (germline): SNHLY, FYNNEI. The V gene end was trimmed by 8 bases and the J gene end by 7 bases; junction bases not matched to a gene: 5. This chain's CDR3 is CASGGQGRQPQHF. DNA of the CDR3: TGTGCCAGCGGGGGACAGGGGAGGCAGCCCCAGCATTTT. Based on the CDR3 plus reference TRBV2 and TRBJ1-5, the full variable domain is EPEVTQTPSHQVTQMGQEVILRCVPISNHLYFYWYRQILGQKVEFLVSFYNNEISEKSEIFDDQFSVERPDGSNFTLKIRSTKLEDSAMYFCASGGQGRQPQHFGDGTRLSIL.

This chain joins TRBV13 and TRBJ2-1; 10 bases agree with TRBD2. In germline, CDR1 is PRHDT, CDR2 FYEKMQ (reference sequence). The length of the CDR3 is 20 residues. V lost 7 bases, J lost 6 bases, and 24 bases stayed unmatched. The CDR3 sequence: CASTPSRPGYQRGGLNEQFF. The CDR3 nucleotides read TGTGCCAGCACCCCCTCGCGGCCAGGGTATCAGCGGGGGGGCCTCAATGAGCAGTTCTTC.

The chain joins TRBV4-1 to TRBJ2-5, with D possibly TRBD2 on 5 matching bases. CDR3 length: 14 amino acids. V lost 0 bases, J lost 5 bases, and 10 bases lay in between. The germline V gene encodes CDR1 MGHRA and CDR2 YSYEKL. Here the CDR3 reads CASSQDGVGETQYF. In DNA form, the CDR3 reads TGCGCCAGCAGCCAAGACGGGGTGGGGGAGACCCAGTACTTC.

V usage is TRBV6-5 and J usage is TRBJ1-5, with D unclear. Germline CDR1 is MNHEY and CDR2 is SVGAGI. The CDR3 spans 12 residues. V lost 7 bases, J lost 7 bases, and 11 bases lay in between. CDR3 region: CASTKTEQPQHF. In nucleotides, the CDR3 is TGTGCCAGCACTAAAACAGAACAGCCCCAGCATTTT.

V is TRBV2 and J is TRBJ2-7; TRBD2 might be the D (5 bases). The CDR3 is made up of 12 amino acids. The V end was cut by 8 bases, the J end by 3 bases, with 11 bases between. CDR1 and CDR2 (germline): SNHLY, FYNNEI. Here the CDR3 reads CASGGLGYEQYF. CDR3 sequence (DNA): TGTGCCAGCGGCGGACTCGGCTACGAGCAGTACTTC.

The J gene is TRBJ2-7, the V gene TRBV7-9; D may be TRBD2 (6 bases). CDR3 length: 13 residues. Per the germline V gene, CDR1 is SEHNR and CDR2 is FQNEAQ (reference sequence). Trimming stripped 3 bases from V and 6 bases from J, with 12 bases between. The CDR3 here is CASSFSGVAEQYF. In DNA, the CDR3 is TGTGCCAGCAGCTTCTCGGGGGTGGCCGAGCAGTACTTC.

This sequence joins TRBV3-1 (or the pseudogene TRBV3-2) and TRBJ2-7; D uncertain. CDR3 length: 11 residues. Germline V lookup: CDR1 LGHDT, CDR2 YNNKEL (reference sequence). V lost 2 bases, J lost 7 bases, and 6 bases lay in between. CDR3 DNA sequence: TGTGCCAGCAGCCAAAACAGTGAGCAGTACTTC. This gives the protein CASSQNSEQYF.

Concerning this clone: The identical CDR3 is also encoded by other nucleotide sequences in the sample. This chain uses TRBV7-9 with TRBJ1-6; 9 bases are a match to TRBD1. Germline trimming cut 1 base from V and 7 bases from J; bases unmatched to any gene: 2. The CDR3 extends over 15 amino acids. The germline CDR1 and CDR2 sequences are SEHNR and FQNEAQ (reference sequence). The CDR3 DNA sequence: TGTGCCAGCAGCTTAGAAGGACAGGGGAATTCACCCCTCCACTTT. As protein: CASSLEGQGNSPLHF.

The rearrangement links TRBV7-9 to TRBJ1-2, with 10 bases lining up with TRBD1. The CDR3 spans 18 residues. V shed 5 bases and J 7 bases; nucleotides not matched to a gene: 19. The germline V gene encodes CDR1 SEHNR and CDR2 FQNEAQ (reference sequence). The CDR3 sequence: CASSPSGRGTGDPAGYTF. DNA of the CDR3: TGTGCCAGCAGCCCGAGTGGACGGGGGACAGGGGATCCCGCTGGCTACACCTTC.

The chain links TRBV2 to TRBJ1-2, with D possibly matching TRBD1 (5 bases). This CDR3 is 14 amino acids long. The V gene's germline CDR1 is SNHLY and CDR2 FYNNEI. Trimming removed 7 bases from V and 8 bases from J, with 20 bases in between. The CDR3 DNA sequence: TGTGCCAGCACCCCGGACACCACAATCTTGGGCTACACCTTC. Amino acids: CASTPDTTILGYTF.

V usage is TRBV7-9 and J usage is TRBJ2-1; D might be TRBD1 (7 bases). The length of the CDR3 is 15 residues. Germline V gene data show CDR1 as SEHNR and CDR2 as FQNEAQ (reference sequence). Trimming cost V 5 bases and J 8 bases, with 19 bases left between them. The chain's CDR3 is CASSPPRGAIYEQFF. CDR3 sequence (DNA): TGTGCCAGCAGCCCCCCCAGGGGGGCAATATATGAGCAGTTCTTC. Together with reference TRBV7-9 and TRBJ2-1, the CDR3 gives the full variable domain: DTGVSQNPRHKITKRGQNVTFRCDPISEHNRLYWYRQTLGQGPEFLTYFQNEAQLEKSRLLSDRFSAERPKGSFSTLEIQRTEQGDSAMYLCASSPPRGAIYEQFFGPGTRLTVL.